The clone carrying this TCR beta chain was detected only a few times. Its target is not known. TCRdb reprocessed the reads via MiXCR and lists one record per CDR3 protein. The repertoire holds approximately 490,000 distinct CDR3 sequences, with roughly 10% as singletons. This sample is part of a study of T cell repertoires in cytomegalovirus infection. The wider study: Carrying CMV and the relevant HLA type showed in public TCR beta signatures. Study-wide findings and caveats: HLA-C-restricted CMV-specific TCR beta clonotypes prevailed in the ex vivo response. Adding up the frequency of public TCR beta families identified people who carried CMV plus the relevant HLA.

This CDR3 contains 12 residues. The germline V and J ends were trimmed by 4 bases and 3 bases, with 7 bases remaining between them. In germline, CDR1 is SGDLS, CDR2 YYNGEE. V usage is TRBV9 and J usage is TRBJ2-5, with D perhaps TRBD2 (6 bases). The sequence came from a human donor in good health (CMV status not recorded). Some clones in this sample may be carry-over from other donors' samples. Specimen: PBMCs. As DNA, the CDR3 is TGTGCCAGCAGCCAGCGGGAAGAGACCCAGTACTTC. This sequence encodes CASSQREETQYF.